This entry lists 21 T cell receptor beta chains sequenced from one sample in a study of blood T cells in healthy people across ages. A sample-barcoded 5' primer and a J-beta primer mix were used in a second PCR of roughly 6 to 11 cycles. TCRdb re-analysed the 5' RACE reads in MiXCR, keeping a single row per CDR3 protein. This sample carries 1.5 million to 2 million distinct CDR3 sequences, 30% to 40% of them seen once, and the ten largest clones take 23%. The specimen was blood. All receptors derive from a human donor in good health.

This clonotype was seen more than once but under ten times. The V call is TRBV12-3 or TRBV12-4, the J call TRBJ1-2, with a weak D call TRBD1 (5 bases). The V end was cut by 0 bases, the J end by 7 bases, with 12 bases between. This CDR3 comprises 14 residues. The CDR3 sequence: CASSLAISRVGYTF. In DNA form, the CDR3 reads TGTGCCAGCAGTTTAGCGATTTCCAGGGTTGGCTACACCTTC.

V and J are TRBV20-1 and TRBJ2-5, with D perhaps matching TRBD2 (5 bases). CDR1 is DFQATT, CDR2 SNEGSKA, per germline (reference sequence). The CDR3 consists of 10 residues. CDR3 DNA: TGCGCTGTCGGGATAGAGACCCAGTACTTC. It yields the protein CAVGIETQYF.

The rearrangement uses TRBV7-2 and TRBJ1-1; D is unresolved. Germline CDR1 and CDR2: SGHTA and FQGNSA. The length of the CDR3 is 13 residues. V was shortened by 7 bases and J by 4 bases, with 13 bases between the two germline ends. This chain's CDR3 is CASTRTDLTEAFF. DNA for the CDR3: TGTGCCAGCACAAGGACGGATCTCACTGAAGCTTTCTTT.

At least ten counts were recorded for this clonotype. The genes are TRBV12-3 or TRBV12-4 and TRBJ1-2, with D possibly TRBD1 on 5 matching bases. V gave up 5 bases and J gave up 8 bases, with 18 bases separating them. The CDR3 length is 14 residues. The CDR3 sequence: CASSLTDGQGGYTF. The CDR3 bases are TGTGCCAGCAGTCTCACCGACGGCCAGGGCGGCTACACCTTC.

V gene TRBV13 combines with J gene TRBJ2-1, with D perhaps given as TRBD1 or TRBD2 (6 bases each). Between the trimmed V and J ends, which lost 5 bases and 10 bases, there was a span of 18 bases. Germline-derived CDR1 and CDR2 are PRHDT and FYEKMQ (reference sequence). The CDR3 runs to 14 residues. CDR3 residues: CASSEGGGGYEQFF. The CDR3, as DNA: TGTGCCAGCAGCGAGGGGGGAGGAGGATACGAGCAGTTCTTC.

This clonotype has more than one count but fewer than ten. The V gene is TRBV28, the J gene TRBJ2-4; TRBD2 matches at 7 bases. In germline, CDR1 is MDHEN, CDR2 SYDVKM. J gave up 1 base and V 4 bases, and 13 bases lay outside the gene matches. This CDR3 has 18 residues. Here the CDR3 reads CASSYGLVGSGAKNIQYF. In DNA form, the CDR3 reads TGTGCCAGCAGTTACGGACTAGTGGGATCAGGGGCCAAAAACATTCAGTACTTC.

V gene TRBV29-1 combines with J gene TRBJ1-1; possibly TRBD1 for D (5 bases). V was pared by 7 bases and J by 3 bases, with 12 bases between. Germline CDR1 is SQVTM and CDR2 is ANQGSEA. The CDR3 contains 12 residues. In DNA form, the CDR3 reads TGCAGCGCCCGGGACGGCGACACTGAAGCTTTCTTT. Amino acids: CSARDGDTEAFF.

The chain uses TRBV7-2 and TRBJ1-1; D call uncertain. The germline V gene has CDR1 SGHTA and CDR2 FQGNSA. Trimming took 4 bases from V and 4 from J, leaving 10 bases between them. The length of the CDR3 is 13 residues. This CDR3 is CASSSESGTEAFF. In DNA form, the CDR3 reads TGTGCCAGCAGCTCAGAGAGCGGCACTGAAGCTTTCTTT.

The rearrangement uses TRBV7-2 and TRBJ1-2, with D possibly being TRBD1 (6 bases). From germline, CDR1 is SGHTA and CDR2 FQGNSA. This CDR3 comprises 17 residues. Trimming took 0 bases from V and 0 from J, leaving 14 bases between them. CDR3 sequence (DNA): TGTGCCAGCAGCTTAGCCGGGGGGCCTTCAGCTAACTATGGCTACACCTTC. This gives the protein CASSLAGGPSANYGYTF.

This clonotype was detected only a few times. The rearrangement joins TRBV2 to TRBJ1-2; 8 bases are a match to TRBD1. This CDR3 comprises 13 residues. V dropped 4 bases and J dropped 5; count of bases not matched to a gene: 3. CDR1 and CDR2 from the germline V gene are SNHLY and FYNNEI. DNA for the CDR3: TGTGCCAGCAGTGCGGACAGGGCGTATGGCTACACCTTC. This translates into CASSADRAYGYTF.

A few counts support this clonotype. The chain couples TRBV27 to TRBJ2-1; D unclear. The V end lost 5 bases, the J end lost 6 bases, and 14 bases lay between the germline ends. Germline loops: CDR1 MNHEY, CDR2 SMNVEV (reference sequence). This CDR3 comprises 14 residues. The CDR3 region is CASSPLGSFNEQFF. The CDR3 region has the DNA TGTGCCAGCAGTCCCCTCGGAAGTTTCAATGAGCAGTTCTTC.

This sequence joins TRBV29-1 and TRBJ2-1, with D maybe TRBD1 (5 bases). V lost 6 bases and J 3 bases, leaving 12 bases between the germline ends. CDR3 length: 13 residues. Per germline, CDR1 SQVTM and CDR2 ANQGSEA. CDR3 sequence: CSVSGIFYNEQFF. The DNA of the CDR3 is TGCAGCGTGTCAGGGATTTTCTACAATGAGCAGTTCTTC.

This clonotype was recorded once. The V gene is TRBV5-6, the J gene TRBJ2-2; D not certain. CDR3 length: 16 residues. Trimming took 5 bases from V and 1 from J, leaving 15 bases between them. Looked up from germline, CDR1 is SGHDT and CDR2 is YYEEEE. The CDR3 region is CASSSVGLMNTGELFF. The DNA of the CDR3 is TGTGCCAGCAGTTCTGTAGGGTTGATGAACACCGGGGAGCTGTTTTTT.

This chain links TRBV19 with TRBJ1-4, with D uncertain. V was cut by 6 bases and J by 8 bases, with 16 bases left in between. The CDR3 spans 14 residues. CDR1 and CDR2 (germline): LNHDA, SQIVND (reference sequence). CDR3 protein: CASRFVWSQEKLFF. The CDR3, as DNA: TGTGCCAGTAGATTCGTCTGGAGCCAAGAAAAACTGTTTTTT.

V and J are TRBV18 and TRBJ2-5; TRBD2 matches at 10 bases. The J call may be faulty, since TRBJ2-7 better matches the DNA end. The CDR3 runs 15 residues. The V gene's germline CDR1 is KGHSH and CDR2 LQKENI. The CDR3 DNA sequence: TGTGCCAGCTCACCCCCAGCGGGGGGGATATACGAGCAGTACTTC. Amino acids: CASSPPAGGIYEQYF.

The V and J genes are TRBV9 and TRBJ2-5; D is unresolved. Germline CDR1 reads SGDLS; CDR2 reads YYNGEE. The CDR3 sequence is 12 residues long. Trimming took 3 bases from V and 2 from J, leaving 5 bases between them. CDR3 loop: CASSGEQETQYF. The DNA of the CDR3 is TGTGCCAGCAGCGGCGAGCAAGAGACCCAGTACTTC.

Only a few counts were recorded for this clonotype. CDR3 coding DNA: TGCAGTCCGACAGGGGGAGGGATAGCCAAAAACATTCAGTACTTC. Translation gives CSPTGGGIAKNIQYF. The chain combines TRBV20-1 with TRBJ2-4; TRBD1 agrees at 9 bases. Trimming cost V 8 bases and J 0 bases; bases outside gene matches: 8. CDR1 is DFQATT and CDR2 is SNEGSKA in the germline V gene (reference sequence). The CDR3 contains 15 residues.

This clonotype was seen a few times. The chain joins TRBV5-6 to TRBJ2-3; D remains unclear. The CDR3 loop spans 13 amino acids. Trimming cost V 6 bases and J 2 bases, with 10 bases left between them. Looked up from germline, CDR1 is SGHDT and CDR2 is YYEEEE. CDR3 nucleotide sequence: TGTGCCAGCAACTTTTTGATCACAGATACGCAGTATTTT. It encodes CASNFLITDTQYF. Full variable domain (outside the CDR3, taken from reference TRBV5-6 and TRBJ2-3): DAGVTQSPTHLIKTRGQQVTLRCSPKSGHDTVSWYQQALGQGPQFIFQYYEEEERQRGNFPDRFSGHQFPNYSSELNVNALLLGDSALYLCASNFLITDTQYFGPGTRLTVL.

The chain carries TRBV4-3 and TRBJ2-1; tentatively, D is TRBD1 or TRBD2 (6 bases each). Germline V CDR1 and CDR2: LGHNA, YSLEER. This CDR3 contains 15 residues. V was pared by 4 bases and J by 9 bases, with 19 bases between. The CDR3 DNA is TGCGCCAGCAGCCCAGGCGTCCGGGGGCCATTTGAGCAGTTCTTC. Encoded protein: CASSPGVRGPFEQFF.

This chain uses TRBV11-2 with TRBJ1-4; D may be TRBD1 (5 bases). V was shortened by 7 bases and J by 0 bases, with 21 bases between the two germline ends. CDR1 and CDR2 from the germline V gene are SGHAT and FQNNGV. This CDR3 region has 18 residues. CDR3 in amino acids: CASTHSRGRYATNEKLFF. The CDR3, as DNA: TGTGCCAGCACCCATAGTAGGGGCAGGTACGCAACTAATGAAAAACTGTTTTTT. Complete variable domain (other parts from reference TRBV11-2 and TRBJ1-4): EAGVAQSPRYKIIEKRQSVAFWCNPISGHATLYWYQQILGQGPKLLIQFQNNGVVDDSQLPKDRFSAERLKGVDSTLKIQPAKLEDSAVYLCASTHSRGRYATNEKLFFGSGTQLSVL.

The sample holds a few counts of this clonotype. The chain employs TRBV29-1 and TRBJ2-5, with D possibly TRBD1 on 5 matching bases. The CDR3 loop spans 15 amino acids. Germline lookup yields CDR1 SQVTM and CDR2 ANQGSEA. The V end was cut by 2 bases, the J end by 4 bases, with 17 bases between. CDR3 nucleotide sequence: TGCAGCGTTGAAAAAACAGGAGTTGGTGCAGAGACCCAGTACTTC. Translation gives CSVEKTGVGAETQYF.